The next 25 T cell receptor beta chains were all read from a single sample in a study of T cells in Graves' hyperthyroidism and ophthalmopathy. Amplified TCR beta CDR3 regions derived from RNA transcripts. Carried out on the TCR CDR3, a first-round RT-PCR used the HTBI primer set. Via MiXCR, TCRdb re-called the multiplex PCR reads, giving one row per CDR3 protein. The sample has hundreds of thousands of distinct CDR3 sequences, around 13% seen once. Sequencing input: blood. Source of these receptors: a young woman with Graves' hyperthyroidism.

To note about this clonotype: A much larger clone lies a single base off, so this may be a read error. The rearrangement joins TRBV11-1 to TRBJ2-2; D call uncertain. The CDR3 sequence is 15 residues long. CDR1 SGHAT and CDR2 FQDESV come from the germline V gene (reference sequence). The CDR3 region is CASSLAVANTGELFF. For the CDR3, the DNA is TGCGCCAGCAGCTTAGCAGTCGCGAACACCGGGGAGCTGTTTTTT. The entire variable domain, with the rest obtained from reference TRBV11-1 and TRBJ2-2, is as follows: EAEVAQSPRYKITEKSQAVAFWCDPISGHATLYWYRQILGQGPELLVQFQDESVVDDSQLPKDRFSAERLKGVDSTLKIQPAELGDSAMYLCASSLAVANTGELFFGEGSRLTVL.

This clonotype was observed at least ten times. The chain is built from TRBV7-2 and TRBJ2-5; 16 bases agree with TRBD2. This CDR3 spans 19 amino acids. With V trimmed by 5 bases and J by 2 bases, 11 bases remained unmatched. Per the germline V gene, CDR1 is SGHTA and CDR2 is FQGNSA. CDR3 sequence: CASSAHPGLAGGPQETQYF. CDR3 nucleotide sequence: TGTGCCAGCAGCGCCCACCCGGGACTAGCGGGAGGGCCGCAAGAGACCCAGTACTTC.

The chain carries TRBV30 and TRBJ1-6; the D gene is possibly TRBD1 (5 bases). V gave up 1 base and J gave up 5 bases, with 15 bases separating them. The CDR3 length is 16 residues. Looked up from germline, CDR1 is GTSNPN and CDR2 is SVGIG (reference sequence). For the CDR3, the DNA is TGTGCCTGGAGTGAAACCCGACAGCTAAATAATTCACCCCTCCACTTT. Its translation is CAWSETRQLNNSPLHF.

The V call is TRBV6-1, the J call TRBJ1-2; D perhaps matches TRBD1 (5 bases). V was trimmed by 5 bases and J by 6 bases, leaving 13 bases between them. This CDR3 is built from 13 residues. The germline V gene has CDR1 MNHNS and CDR2 SASEGT. The CDR3 DNA sequence: TGTGCCAGCAGTTTCCCGGGACGCCATGGCTACACCTTC. Translated: CASSFPGRHGYTF.

The chain joins TRBV9 to TRBJ2-1, with D unclear. Per germline, CDR1 SGDLS and CDR2 YYNGEE. V gave up 0 bases and J gave up 5 bases, with 6 bases separating them. The length of the CDR3 is 13 residues. The CDR3 coding sequence is TGTGCCAGCAGCGTAGAGGTAGACAATGAGCAGTTCTTC. It codes for CASSVEVDNEQFF. Full variable domain (outside the CDR3, taken from reference TRBV9 and TRBJ2-1): DSGVTQTPKHLITATGQRVTLRCSPRSGDLSVYWYQQSLDQGLQFLIQYYNGEERAKGNILERFSAQQFPDLHSELNLSSLELGDSALYFCASSVEVDNEQFFGPGTRLTVL.

The chain couples TRBV5-1 to TRBJ2-1; perhaps TRBD1 as D (6 bases). V lost 4 bases to trimming and J lost 0 bases, with 14 bases between them. The CDR3 totals 16 residues. The germline V gene has CDR1 SGHRS and CDR2 YFSETQ. The CDR3 loop reads CASSGRDKGSYNEQFF. CDR3 DNA sequence: TGCGCCAGCAGCGGACGGGACAAAGGCTCCTACAATGAGCAGTTCTTC.

This clonotype was seen repeatedly, ten times or more. The chain combines TRBV7-9 with TRBJ2-1; TRBD1 matches 7 bases. Germline-derived CDR1 and CDR2 are SEHNR and FQNEAQ (reference sequence). Trimming took 1 base from V and 10 from J; bases not matched to a gene: 7. This CDR3 contains 14 residues. CDR3 region: CASSLGDSRGEQFF. CDR3 coding DNA: TGTGCCAGCAGCTTAGGGGACAGTAGAGGCGAGCAGTTCTTC.

This clonotype was seen more than once but under ten times. The chain employs TRBV20-1 and TRBJ2-1; 9 nucleotides align to TRBD1. V dropped 6 bases and J dropped 3; count of bases not matched to a gene: 6. Germline CDR1 DFQATT, CDR2 SNEGSKA (reference sequence). This CDR3 spans 14 amino acids. The CDR3 is CSATGQGFYNEQFF. In DNA form, the CDR3 reads TGCAGTGCAACTGGACAGGGGTTCTACAATGAGCAGTTCTTC.

The rearrangement joins TRBV4-1 to TRBJ2-2, with 10 bases matching TRBD2. Germline values: CDR1 MGHRA, CDR2 YSYEKL. The CDR3 is 14 amino acids. V trimming: 4 bases; J trimming: 6 bases; junction bases outside the gene matches: 2. The CDR3 loop is CASSPSGRPGELFF. CDR3 nucleotides: TGCGCCAGCAGCCCTAGCGGGAGACCCGGGGAGCTGTTTTTT.

There are a few counts of this clonotype. This rearrangement joins TRBV24-1 to TRBJ2-7, with 8 positions matching TRBD1. V lost 5 bases, J lost 7 bases, and 9 bases stayed unmatched. Germline V gives CDR1 KGHDR, CDR2 SFDVKD. The CDR3 contains 14 residues. CDR3 protein: CATSGATGEREQYF. The CDR3 bases are TGTGCCACCAGTGGGGCGACAGGGGAACGGGAGCAGTACTTC.

This clonotype has a single count. The DNA is left out, because the CDR3 cannot be placed on it with certainty; the CDR3 is given as TCRdb lists it. The chain uses TRBV7-2 and TRBJ2-5; the tabulated D call, TRBD1, remains unverified against the DNA. The length of the CDR3 is 22 amino acids, counting both ends. CDR1 is SGHTA, CDR2 FQGNSA, per germline. This CDR3 reads CASSFYICSAPPGTGAKETQYF.

This clonotype was observed many times. V and J are TRBV7-2 and TRBJ2-7; maybe TRBD1 (6 bases). Germline V gene lookup returns CDR1 SGHTA and CDR2 FQGNSA. This CDR3 contains 15 residues. The V end lost 0 bases, the J end lost 1 base, and 10 bases lay between the germline ends. CDR3 region: CASSLAWTASYEQYF. CDR3 coding DNA: TGTGCCAGCAGCTTAGCTTGGACAGCTTCCTACGAGCAGTACTTC.

The gene calls are TRBV10-2 and TRBJ1-1; a weak D match, TRBD1 (6 bases). The CDR3 has 13 amino acids. V gave up 5 bases and J gave up 7 bases, with 14 bases separating them. Germline assignment: CDR1 WSHSY and CDR2 SAAADI. The CDR3 DNA is TGCGCCAGCAGTCCAGGGGAGGCAGTTGAAGCTTTCTTT. As protein: CASSPGEAVEAFF.

Many counts were recorded for this clonotype. The CDR3 DNA follows: TGTGCCAGCAGTTTAGATTCTAGGAGACAGCGGAACACTGAAGCTTTCTTT. Encoded protein: CASSLDSRRQRNTEAFF. The chain uses TRBV27 and TRBJ1-1; D might be TRBD1 (5 bases). V was shortened by 2 bases and J by 1 base, with 17 bases between the two germline ends. From germline, CDR1 is MNHEY and CDR2 SMNVEV (reference sequence). This CDR3 comprises 17 residues.

V usage is TRBV6-2 or TRBV6-3 and J usage is TRBJ2-5, with TRBD2 as a possible D gene (6 bases). The germline V gene encodes CDR1 MNHEY and CDR2 SVGEGT. Trimming stripped 6 bases from V and 9 bases from J, with 11 bases between. The CDR3 runs to 11 residues. This chain's CDR3 is CASSRGVAQYF. DNA of the CDR3: TGTGCCAGCAGCCGCGGGGTGGCCCAGTACTTC.

The chain carries TRBV27 and TRBJ1-1; D possibly corresponds to TRBD1 (6 bases). CDR1 and CDR2 from the germline V gene are MNHEY and SMNVEV (reference sequence). CDR3 length equals 13 residues. V was pared by 4 bases and J by 6 bases, with 12 bases between. CDR3 nucleotides: TGTGCCAGCAGTTCCACAGGGTTCTCTGAAGCTTTCTTT. Protein: CASSSTGFSEAFF.

A note on this clonotype: One end of the junction is discordant with germline, which a read error may explain. Here the CDR3 reads CAISEFAGTSGSDTGKLFF. Written as DNA, the CDR3 is TGTGCCATCAGTGAGTTCGCCGGGACTAGCGGAAGCGACACCGGGAAGCTGTTTTTT. This rearrangement joins TRBV10-3 to TRBJ2-2; TRBD2 agrees at 11 bases. Germline V CDR1 and CDR2: ENHRY, SYGVKD. The CDR3 runs to 19 residues.

At least ten counts were recorded for this clonotype. The rearrangement uses TRBV7-2 and TRBJ2-1, with TRBD2 matching over 7 bases. CDR1 is SGHTA, CDR2 FQGNSA, per germline. V dropped 2 bases and J dropped 4; count of bases not matched to a gene: 5. The CDR3 length is 15 residues. The CDR3 DNA reads TGTGCCAGCAGCTTATGGGAGGGCCGTTACAATGAGCAGTTCTTC. It is translated as CASSLWEGRYNEQFF. The full variable domain, in which reference TRBV7-2 and TRBJ2-1 provide the parts outside the CDR3, is GAGVSQSPSNKVTEKGKDVELRCDPISGHTALYWYRQSLGQGLEFLIYFQGNSAPDKSGLPSDRFSAERTGGSVSTLTIQRTQQEDSAVYLCASSLWEGRYNEQFFGPGTRLTVL.

V gene TRBV10-3 combines with J gene TRBJ2-1; 9 bases align to TRBD1. Germline loops: CDR1 ENHRY, CDR2 SYGVKD. Germline trimming cut 2 bases from V and 7 bases from J; bases unmatched to any gene: 6. The CDR3 is 15 amino acids. The CDR3, as DNA: TGTGCCATCAGTGAGGGGACAGGGCGTCAGAATGAGCAGTTCTTC. Translated, it gives CAISEGTGRQNEQFF.

At least ten counts were recorded for this clonotype. The chain combines TRBV27 with TRBJ1-4, with 10 bases aligning to TRBD1. The CDR3 runs to 16 residues. Germline CDR1 and CDR2: MNHEY and SMNVEV (reference sequence). V dropped 4 bases and J dropped 1; count of bases not matched to a gene: 3. The CDR3 loop is CASSSDRGLTNEKLFF. Here the CDR3 DNA reads TGTGCCAGCAGTTCCGACAGGGGGCTAACTAATGAAAAACTGTTTTTT.

The chain is built from TRBV19 and TRBJ2-7; tentatively, D is TRBD1 or TRBD2 (7 bases each). Germline CDR1 is LNHDA and CDR2 is SQIVND (reference sequence). Trimming shortened V by 4 bases and J by 7 bases, and 32 bases separated the two germline ends. The CDR3 is 19 amino acids. CDR3 DNA sequence: TGTGCCAGTAGTAGACAGGGCTCCAGGCGGGAGAGGGTTGTGGATGAGCAGTACTTC. Residues: CASSRQGSRRERVVDEQYF.

This clonotype was found many times. Mismatch with germline at one junction end may stem from a read error. The J gene is TRBJ1-4, the V gene TRBV28, with D unresolved. From germline, CDR1 is MDHEN and CDR2 SYDVKM. The CDR3 contains 12 residues. CDR3 in DNA: TGTGCCAGCAGTTTGCCTAAGGAAAAACTGTTTTTT. This sequence encodes CASSLPKEKLFF.

There are a few counts of this clonotype. The V and J genes are TRBV5-6 and TRBJ2-4; D possibly corresponds to TRBD2 (6 bases). Germline V gene lookup returns CDR1 SGHDT and CDR2 YYEEEE. The CDR3 contains 14 residues. Trimming removed 4 bases from V and 5 bases from J, with 13 bases in between. The CDR3 loop is CASSPQAGENIQYF. The DNA of the CDR3 is TGTGCCAGCAGCCCCCAAGCGGGCGAAAACATTCAGTACTTC.

This clonotype was recorded a few times. The V and J genes are TRBV2 and TRBJ1-1; D is undetermined. The V end was cut by 4 bases, the J end by 7 bases, with 16 bases between. Germline lookup yields CDR1 SNHLY and CDR2 FYNNEI. CDR3 size: 14 residues. The CDR3 sequence: CASSAVYGQNEAFF. Written as DNA, the CDR3 is TGTGCCAGCAGTGCGGTGTATGGTCAAAATGAAGCTTTCTTT.

DNA for the CDR3: TGTGCCAGCAGCGCCGGACTAGCGGTTGCGAACACCGGGGAGCTGTTTTTT. It specifies CASSAGLAVANTGELFF. The chain employs TRBV9 and TRBJ2-2; the match to TRBD2 covers 10 bases. Per germline, CDR1 SGDLS and CDR2 YYNGEE. The CDR3 has 17 amino acids. J was trimmed by 0 bases and V by 3 bases; bases with no gene match: 5.